The TCR beta chain under discussion was sequenced for a study of tumor and adjacent non-tumor tissue in lung cancer. Background on the study: The patients, 10 men and four to six women, were roughly 31 to 85 with stage I to III disease. Each sample yielded roughly 4.2 million productive TCRbeta reads on average. General study findings and limits: Top 100 clones took a larger repertoire share in normal lung. Tumor tissue had significantly higher TCR diversity than normal lung.

This sample's RNA came from whole unsorted tissue. A modified ARM-PCR protocol with three rounds of nested PCR amplified TCRbeta. TCRdb fed the multiplex PCR reads into MiXCR, producing one record per CDR3 protein. The sample holds roughly 150,000 distinct CDR3 sequences; approximately 64% are singletons and the top ten take about 20%. Germline V gives CDR1 SGHNT, CDR2 YENEEA. V shed 9 bases and J shed 4 bases, with 21 bases lying between them. The CDR3 has 15 amino acids. For this clonotype: Its matching antigen is unknown.

The rearrangement links TRBV11-3 to TRBJ1-1; D gene ambiguous. This clonotype was sampled from a man between 60 and 70 years old with small cell lung cancer. Input material: lung tumor tissue. Written as DNA, the CDR3 is TGTGCCAGTAGCCCTGTAGGAGTTAGAGGCACTGAAGCTTTCTTT. Encoded protein: CASSPVGVRGTEAFF.